This entry lists 21 T cell receptor beta chains sequenced from one sample in a study of blood T cell repertoires in COVID-19. TCRdb's table, derived via immunoSEQ multiplex PCR, lists solely in-frame clones and lacks some. This repertoire shows approximately 210,000 clones, about 83% found once; its top ten account for approximately 7.4%. Sequenced: peripheral blood. Receptor source: a woman in her forties or fifties with acute or convalescent COVID-19.

The chain carries TRBV9 and TRBJ2-5, with 8 bases matching TRBD1. CDR1 is SGDLS and CDR2 is YYNGEE in the germline V gene. The CDR3 sequence is 15 residues long. V was pared by 3 bases and J by 4 bases, with 8 bases of the junction left unmatched. The CDR3 nucleotides read TGTGCCAGCAGCGCAGTTCCTGGACAGGGAGAGACCCAGTACTTC. Its translation: CASSAVPGQGETQYF. Combining the CDR3 with reference TRBV9 and TRBJ2-5 gives the whole variable domain DSGVTQTPKHLITATGQRVTLRCSPRSGDLSVYWYQQSLDQGLQFLIQYYNGEERAKGNILERFSAQQFPDLHSELNLSSLELGDSALYFCASSAVPGQGETQYFGPGTRLLVL.

The chain carries TRBV20-1 and TRBJ2-1; D is uncertain. This CDR3 has 10 amino acids. V lost 0 bases and J lost 16, with 10 bases in between. Germline V gene lookup returns CDR1 DFQATT and CDR2 SNEGSKA (reference sequence). The CDR3 sequence is CSAREDFEFF. The CDR3 DNA sequence: TGCAGTGCTAGAGAAGACTTCGAATTCTTC.

This sequence joins TRBV7-3 and TRBJ1-1, with D unclear. The CDR3 extends over 14 amino acids. Trimming took 5 bases from V and 4 from J, leaving 14 bases between them. Germline-derived CDR1 and CDR2 are SGHTA and FQGTGA. CDR3 sequence: CASSLGRASTEAFF. The CDR3 nucleotides read TGTGCCAGCAGCCTTGGGAGGGCTAGCACTGAAGCTTTCTTT.

The chain links TRBV5-1 to TRBJ2-7; D might be TRBD2 (5 bases). Germline CDR1 is SGHRS and CDR2 is YFSETQ. Between the trimmed V and J ends, which lost 0 bases and 3 bases, there was a span of 10 bases. CDR3 length equals 14 residues. The CDR3 region has the DNA TGCGCCAGCAGCTTGGGCTACCGGGACTACGAGCAGTACTTC. Translating it yields CASSLGYRDYEQYF.

This chain uses TRBV13 with TRBJ2-7, with 8 bases aligning to TRBD2. This CDR3 has 16 amino acids. V dropped 0 bases and J dropped 7; count of bases not matched to a gene: 11. Germline V gene sequence: CDR1 PRHDT, CDR2 FYEKMQ (reference sequence). The CDR3 DNA reads as TGTGCCAGCAGCTTAGGAACTAGCGGAGGGTATGGAGAGCAGTACTTC. It translates to CASSLGTSGGYGEQYF.

This rearrangement joins TRBV5-4 to TRBJ2-3, with a possible D match to TRBD2 (7 bases). Germline V lookup: CDR1 SGHNT, CDR2 YYREEE (reference sequence). V lost 4 bases, J lost 3 bases, and 15 bases lay in between. CDR3 length: 15 amino acids. The CDR3 region is CASSRGALGTDTQYF. DNA for the CDR3: TGTGCCAGCAGCCGGGGGGCCCTGGGGACAGATACGCAGTATTTT.

The chain combines TRBV5-6 with TRBJ1-4; TRBD1 might be the D (6 bases). V was trimmed by 6 bases and J by 2 bases, leaving 17 bases between them. Germline-derived CDR1 and CDR2 are SGHDT and YYEEEE. This CDR3 contains 16 residues. CDR3 nucleotide sequence: TGTGCCAGCACCACTTGGGGGGGCATTACTAATGAAAAACTGTTTTTT. It codes for CASTTWGGITNEKLFF.

The chain joins TRBV3-1 (or the pseudogene TRBV3-2) to TRBJ2-5, with TRBD2 matching over 9 bases. CDR1 and CDR2 (germline): LGHDT, YNNKEL (reference sequence). The CDR3 has 21 residues. J lost 2 bases, V lost 1 base, and 20 bases had no gene match. CDR3 coding DNA: TGTGCCAGCAGCCAAGGCCTATACGGGGTGAGACTAGCGGAGCAACAAGAGACCCAGTACTTC. It encodes CASSQGLYGVRLAEQQETQYF.

J is TRBJ2-1 and V is TRBV5-4, with 11 bases matching TRBD2. Germline values: CDR1 SGHNT, CDR2 YYREEE (reference sequence). Unmatched junction bases numbered 16, after V lost 4 bases and J lost 4 bases. CDR3 size: 19 residues. The CDR3 here is CASSPSLAGGPTIYNEQFF. The CDR3 DNA reads TGTGCCAGCAGCCCTTCTCTAGCGGGAGGCCCGACAATATACAATGAGCAGTTCTTC. The full variable domain, its missing parts supplied by reference TRBV5-4 and TRBJ2-1, is ETGVTQSPTHLIKTRGQQVTLRCSSQSGHNTVSWYQQALGQGPQFIFQYYREEENGRGNFPPRFSGLQFPNYSSELNVNALELDDSALYLCASSPSLAGGPTIYNEQFFGPGTRLTVL.

J is TRBJ2-7 and V is TRBV27; D not certain. The germline CDR1 and CDR2 sequences are MNHEY and SMNVEV (reference sequence). The V end lost 2 bases, the J end lost 0 bases, and 14 bases lay between the germline ends. The CDR3 length is 16 residues. The CDR3 DNA reads TGTGCCAGCAGTTTAAAGGCAGCGCCGCTCTCCTACGAGCAGTACTTC. Protein sequence: CASSLKAAPLSYEQYF.

This chain uses TRBV11-3 with TRBJ2-1; D might be TRBD1 (5 bases). The CDR3 runs to 13 residues. Trimming pared 2 bases from V and 7 bases from J, leaving 9 bases between. Germline CDR1 reads SGHNT; CDR2 reads YENEEA. The CDR3 reads CASSLPGNNEQFF. DNA of the CDR3: TGTGCCAGCAGCTTACCAGGGAATAATGAGCAGTTCTTC.

V is TRBV5-1 and J is TRBJ2-3; 12 nucleotides agree with TRBD2. V was clipped by 1 base and J by 0 bases; unmatched bases: 6. Germline-derived CDR1 and CDR2 are SGHRS and YFSETQ. The CDR3 has 18 amino acids. CDR3 in DNA: TGCGCCAGCAGCTTGACGCTAGCGGGAGGGATTAGCACAGATACGCAGTATTTT. Its protein product is CASSLTLAGGISTDTQYF. Complete variable domain (other parts from reference TRBV5-1 and TRBJ2-3): KAGVTQTPRYLIKTRGQQVTLSCSPISGHRSVSWYQQTPGQGLQFLFEYFSETQRNKGNFPGRFSGRQFSNSRSEMNVSTLELGDSALYLCASSLTLAGGISTDTQYFGPGTRLTVL.

This chain uses TRBV12-3 or TRBV12-4 with TRBJ1-5; D call uncertain. The CDR3 length is 13 residues. Trimming removed 7 bases at V and 7 bases at J, with 14 bases between. As DNA, the CDR3 is TGTGCCAGCACCGCGTCTTGGAGGCAGCCCCAGCATTTT. Amino acid sequence: CASTASWRQPQHF.

This sequence joins TRBV21-1 and TRBJ2-5; the DNA was not compared with TRBD2, the D call given in the table. TRBV21-1 is assigned pseudogene status. This CDR3 has 18 amino acids. The CDR3 DNA reads as TGTGCCAGCAGCAAAGTAAAAAGGATAGCGGGAGCCGGCGAGACCCAGTACTTC. Translated: CASSKVKRIAGAGETQYF.

The rearrangement links TRBV4-2 to TRBJ2-2; TRBD1 matches at 12 bases. V trimming: 4 bases; J trimming: 1 base; junction bases outside the gene matches: 10. Germline loops: CDR1 LGHNA, CDR2 YNFKEQ. The CDR3 spans 19 residues. CDR3 DNA sequence: TGTGCCAGCAGCCTGGGGGACAGGGGGCTTGCTTTGAACACCGGGGAGCTGTTTTTT. Translated: CASSLGDRGLALNTGELFF.

The chain is built from TRBV27 and TRBJ2-7, with 9 bases identical to TRBD2. Germline-derived CDR1 and CDR2 are MNHEY and SMNVEV (reference sequence). This CDR3 region has 16 residues. The ends lost 2 bases at V and 2 bases at J; junction bases unmatched: 7. In DNA, the CDR3 is TGTGCCAGCAGTTTACGAGCGGGAGGTGGTCCCTACGAGCAGTACTTC. It is translated as CASSLRAGGGPYEQYF.

This clone was counted a single time. This sequence joins TRBV4-2 and TRBJ2-2; 16 bases agree with TRBD2. The CDR3 totals 20 residues. Trimming at V came to 2 bases and at J to 5 bases, leaving 11 bases not matched to a gene. The germline CDR1 and CDR2 sequences are LGHNA and YNFKEQ. CDR3 sequence: CASSQFPSGLAGGLTGELFF. The CDR3 nucleotides are TGTGCCAGCAGCCAATTCCCCTCGGGACTAGCGGGAGGGTTGACCGGGGAGCTGTTTTTT.

V and J are TRBV29-1 and TRBJ2-1, with unresolved D. V shed 4 bases and J shed 6 bases, with 10 bases lying between them. Germline V gene sequence: CDR1 SQVTM, CDR2 ANQGSEA. The CDR3 runs 12 residues. In DNA, the CDR3 is TGCAGCGTTGTCGTCCTCGGCAATGAGCAGTTCTTC. Its protein product is CSVVVLGNEQFF.

This clone was counted only a few times. V is TRBV27 and J is TRBJ2-5; no definite D call. CDR1 is MNHEY, CDR2 SMNVEV, per germline (reference sequence). Trimming took off 6 bases at V and 5 bases at J, with 10 bases between the two ends. This CDR3 has 12 residues. The CDR3 nucleotides are TGTGCCAGCAGCCCCGTCGGGGAGACCCAGTACTTC. Its protein is CASSPVGETQYF.

The gene calls are TRBV7-3 and TRBJ1-1; D ambiguous. Per the germline V gene, CDR1 is SGHTA and CDR2 is FQGTGA. The germline V and J ends were trimmed by 3 bases and 2 bases, with 16 bases remaining between them. CDR3 length: 16 residues. The CDR3 nucleotides are TGTGCCAGCAGCTTCGGCCTGGGTGGAGGTAACACTGAAGCTTTCTTT. It translates to CASSFGLGGGNTEAFF.

The gene calls are TRBV30 and TRBJ2-7; perhaps TRBD1 as D (6 bases). V lost 2 bases and J 7 bases, leaving 15 bases between the germline ends. Germline CDR1 and CDR2: GTSNPN and SVGIG (reference sequence). The CDR3 extends over 13 amino acids. The CDR3 sequence is CAWSTGSTAEQYF. The CDR3 DNA follows: TGTGCCTGGAGTACAGGGTCAACGGCAGAGCAGTACTTC.